These 10 T cell receptor beta chains originate from one sample sequenced in a study of T cell repertoires in cytomegalovirus infection. TCRdb recomputed calls from the reads with MiXCR, one row per CDR3 protein. This sample has around 320,000 distinct CDR3 sequences, with more than 9% found just once. The material sequenced was PBMCs. All receptors derive from a human donor in good health (CMV status not recorded). Some clones in this sample may be carry-over from other donors' samples.

This chain links TRBV20-1 with TRBJ2-2; the D gene could be TRBD1 or TRBD2 (5 bases each). Trimming stripped 0 bases from V and 7 bases from J, with 9 bases between. The germline CDR1 and CDR2 sequences are DFQATT and SNEGSKA (reference sequence). The CDR3 runs 13 residues. CDR3 protein: CSARDGAGGELFF. The CDR3, as DNA: TGCAGTGCTAGAGATGGGGCGGGCGGGGAGCTGTTTTTT.

This clonotype was found a few times. The chain recombines TRBV12-3 or TRBV12-4 with TRBJ2-1; 10 bases map to TRBD2. The V gene end was trimmed by 2 bases and the J gene end by 4 bases; junction bases not matched to a gene: 2. The CDR3 contains 15 residues. CDR3 DNA: TGTGCCAGCAGTTTAACTAGCGGGGATTACAATGAGCAGTTCTTC. This gives the protein CASSLTSGDYNEQFF.

This clonotype was picked up many times. The chain links TRBV20-1 to TRBJ1-4, with D unclear. Deletions cut 7 bases from V and 0 bases from J, with 12 bases between. CDR1 is DFQATT, CDR2 SNEGSKA, per germline (reference sequence). This CDR3 has 14 amino acids. CDR3 in DNA: TGCAGTGGCTTGCCGGGCTCAACTAATGAAAAACTGTTTTTT. This encodes CSGLPGSTNEKLFF.

This clonotype has just a few counts. V usage is TRBV7-2 and J usage is TRBJ2-5; D is tentatively TRBD1 or TRBD2 (5 bases each). The CDR3 runs 14 residues. Germline V gene lookup returns CDR1 SGHTA and CDR2 FQGNSA. The ends were cut back, 3 bases at V and 5 bases at J, with 13 bases in the middle. CDR3 sequence: CASSLGTYMETQYF. Written as DNA, the CDR3 is TGTGCCAGCAGCTTGGGGACCTACATGGAGACCCAGTACTTC. Complete variable domain (other parts from reference TRBV7-2 and TRBJ2-5): GAGVSQSPSNKVTEKGKDVELRCDPISGHTALYWYRQSLGQGLEFLIYFQGNSAPDKSGLPSDRFSAERTGGSVSTLTIQRTQQEDSAVYLCASSLGTYMETQYFGPGTRLLVL.

This rearrangement joins TRBV19 to TRBJ1-2; the D is unclear. This CDR3 contains 14 residues. Germline CDR1 and CDR2: LNHDA and SQIVND (reference sequence). V lost 2 bases, J lost 7 bases, and 14 bases lay in between. The CDR3 DNA sequence: TGTGCCAGTAGTATAATTACGGGCGAAGGTGGCTACACCTTC. Translated, it gives CASSIITGEGGYTF.

This clonotype appeared a few times. The chain recombines TRBV5-6 with TRBJ1-1; tentative D call: TRBD1 (5 bases). V gave up 3 bases and J gave up 2 bases, with 8 bases separating them. Looked up from germline, CDR1 is SGHDT and CDR2 is YYEEEE. The CDR3 has 13 amino acids. CDR3 bases: TGTGCCAGCAGCTCGACAGATAACACTGAAGCTTTCTTT. It encodes CASSSTDNTEAFF. The whole variable domain, remainder taken from reference TRBV5-6 and TRBJ1-1, is DAGVTQSPTHLIKTRGQQVTLRCSPKSGHDTVSWYQQALGQGPQFIFQYYEEEERQRGNFPDRFSGHQFPNYSSELNVNALLLGDSALYLCASSSTDNTEAFFGQGTRLTVV.

This clonotype was picked up many times. CDR3: CASSPQGAAANEKLFF. The CDR3 DNA sequence: TGTGCCAGCAGCCCCCAGGGGGCTGCGGCTAATGAAAAACTGTTTTTT. The V call is TRBV7-2, the J call TRBJ1-4; 8 bases agree with TRBD1. Germline CDR1 SGHTA, CDR2 FQGNSA. The CDR3 length is 16 residues. Unmatched junction bases numbered 8, after V lost 5 bases and J lost 3 bases.

This clonotype was seen at least ten times. The rearrangement joins TRBV20-1 to TRBJ1-1; D remains unclear. This CDR3 contains 15 residues. Trimming pared 0 bases from V and 1 base from J, leaving 12 bases between. Germline V gene sequence: CDR1 DFQATT, CDR2 SNEGSKA (reference sequence). CDR3 sequence (DNA): TGCAGTGCTAGAGATGCGAATACGGGGAACACTGAAGCTTTCTTT. Protein: CSARDANTGNTEAFF.

A few counts support this clonotype. This chain links TRBV7-9 with TRBJ2-2; D remains ambiguous. Germline CDR1 SEHNR, CDR2 FQNEAQ (reference sequence). The CDR3 is 13 residues long. V was trimmed by 6 bases and J by 1 base, leaving 6 bases between them. The CDR3 spells CASRQKNTGELFF. Here the CDR3 DNA reads TGTGCCAGCAGGCAGAAGAACACCGGGGAGCTGTTTTTT. Complete variable domain (other parts from reference TRBV7-9 and TRBJ2-2): DTGVSQNPRHKITKRGQNVTFRCDPISEHNRLYWYRQTLGQGPEFLTYFQNEAQLEKSRLLSDRFSAERPKGSFSTLEIQRTEQGDSAMYLCASRQKNTGELFFGEGSRLTVL.

The chain has TRBV20-1 and TRBJ1-2, with 9 bases that match TRBD1. The V and J ends lost 3 bases and 0 bases, in that order; junction bases with no gene match: 11. CDR3 length: 17 amino acids. Germline CDR1 reads DFQATT; CDR2 reads SNEGSKA (reference sequence). This CDR3 is CSASNTGTGWPNYGYTF. The CDR3 DNA reads TGCAGTGCTAGTAACACCGGGACAGGGTGGCCTAACTATGGCTACACCTTC.